The entry that follows covers one T cell receptor beta chain sequence. Which antigen it targets is not known. No quality values exist for individual bases; no much larger clone is one base distant. CDR1 and CDR2 are drawn from the germline V gene: MNHEY, SVGAGI. The CDR3 covers 10 residues, taking in both the cysteine and the phenylalanine. Only the CDR3 DNA stays, 30 bases, in frame from base 1. The germline V and J ends show losses of 8 bases and 9 bases respectively, and no gene match explains 2 bases of the junction. Library generation was performed with the immunoSEQ multiplex PCR assay. Rearranged TCR beta chain sequences were amplified using the hsTCRB Kit according to the manufacturer's protocol. Sequencing of TCRB libraries was carried out on an Illumina MiSeq. The original methods were these. The proprietary platform of the kit vendor was used for demultiplexing, trimming and gene mapping. TCRdb obtained this table from immuneACCESS and retained in-frame rearrangements with V and J assigned. These tables miss some clones; where compared with another copy, unresolved V genes account for less than half of the shortfall, and the remainder is unexplained. V, J and clone size derive from that table, while D and trimming were established from the DNA sequence. In all, the sample holds about 88,000 clones, and over 70% of those were seen once. About 5.1% of the sample is in the top ten clones.

The sample originates from a study of a mutant IDH1 vaccine in newly diagnosed glioma (dated by TCRdb to the early 2020s). With regard to the full study: Of the roughly 34 treated patients, 62.5% were male and approximately 40% were female, and the mean age was roughly 40 years. Prior to enrollment, standard therapy consisting of radiotherapy alone, temozolomide alone, or radiochemotherapy with temozolomide had been administered to patients, with the combination being received by most patients. Peripheral blood was drawn at six visits: V03 (baseline), V05, V07, V10, V12 and V13. Longitudinal TCRB deep sequencing was performed for roughly 27 treated patients wherever samples were available for exploratory analyses.

The paper as a whole reports these results and caveats: Immune responses induced by the vaccine were seen in approximately 93% of patients across multiple MHC alleles. Changes in the top peripheral T cell clonotypes picked up by TCRB sequencing did not appear to be linked to pseudoprogression. It was noted by the authors that analyses of patient blood samples could not be reproduced owing to sample limitations. Selection of PBMC samples for TCRB deep sequencing was based on availability.

The sample's time point label is to be understood as: baseline, week 1 (first vaccination visit). Read against the paper, the sample's treatment or condition label means: pre-vaccination baseline after standard-of-care therapy. The donors had newly diagnosed IDH1-mutant astrocytomas of WHO grade 3 or 4 that showed loss of nuclear ATRX. The samples were drawn from NOA16, a multicentre, single-arm, open-label phase I trial in Germany that tested a mutant IDH1 peptide vaccine in humans for the first time. Blood drawn at visit V03 was used as the baseline sample for immunogenicity testing. The DNeasy Blood and Tissue Kit was used to extract genomic DNA from EDTA blood for TCRB sequencing.

Recombination connected TRBV6-5 to TRBJ2-7; 9 bases in the middle match TRBD1. This TCR derives from a middle-aged man with glioma. Some clones in this sample may be carry-over from other donors' samples. This specimen was PBMCs, taken from a glioma patient treated with radiotherapy, temozolomide or both. CDR3 protein: CASGQGRQYF. The nucleotides are TGTGCCAGCGGACAGGGGCGGCAGTACTTC.